Many counts were recorded for the clone carrying this TCR beta chain. The data derive from a study of Graves' ophthalmopathy and Graves' hyperthyroidism. The length of the CDR3 is 17 residues. V was cut by 3 bases and J by 6 bases, with 23 bases left in between. Amplified material comprised TCR beta CDR3 regions derived from RNA transcripts. The first round was an RT-PCR with HTBI primers, and the second round was a multiplex PCR. TCRdb reprocessed the multiplex PCR reads with MiXCR, giving one entry per CDR3 protein. The sample carries about 480,000 distinct CDR3 sequences, roughly 14% recorded once.

This clonotype was sampled from a woman in her 30s with Graves' ophthalmopathy. This chain connects TRBV12-3 or TRBV12-4 to TRBJ1-1; a possible D gene is TRBD1 (5 bases). The sample consisted of blood. The CDR3 DNA is TGTGCCAGCAGTTTGGTTGCGGGCTCTGGGGGTATCGCTGAAGCTTTCTTT. Protein: CASSLVAGSGGIAEAFF.